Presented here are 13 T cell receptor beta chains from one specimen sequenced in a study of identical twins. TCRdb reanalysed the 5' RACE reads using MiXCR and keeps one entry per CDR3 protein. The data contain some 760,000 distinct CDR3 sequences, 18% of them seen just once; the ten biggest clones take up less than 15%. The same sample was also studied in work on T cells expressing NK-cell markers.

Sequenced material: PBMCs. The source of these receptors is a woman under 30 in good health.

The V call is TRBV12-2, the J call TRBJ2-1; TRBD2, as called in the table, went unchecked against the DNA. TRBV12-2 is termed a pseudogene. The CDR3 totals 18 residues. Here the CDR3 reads CASRPHLMAAGGPDEQFF. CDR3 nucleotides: TGTGCAAGTCGCCCTCATCTGATGGCAGCGGGGGGCCCGGATGAGCAGTTCTTC.

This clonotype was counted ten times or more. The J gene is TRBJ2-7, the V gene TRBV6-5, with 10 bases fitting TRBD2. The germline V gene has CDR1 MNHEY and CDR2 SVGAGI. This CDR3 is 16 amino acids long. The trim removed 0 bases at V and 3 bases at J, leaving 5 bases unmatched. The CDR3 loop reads CASSYSWASGGYEQYF. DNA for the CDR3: TGTGCCAGCAGTTACTCGTGGGCTAGCGGGGGCTACGAGCAGTACTTC.

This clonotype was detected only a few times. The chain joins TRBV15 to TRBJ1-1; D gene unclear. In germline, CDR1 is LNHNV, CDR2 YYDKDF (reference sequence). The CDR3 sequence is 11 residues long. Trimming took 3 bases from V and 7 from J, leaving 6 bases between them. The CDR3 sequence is CATSRGFEAFF. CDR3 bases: TGTGCCACCAGCAGGGGCTTTGAAGCTTTCTTT.

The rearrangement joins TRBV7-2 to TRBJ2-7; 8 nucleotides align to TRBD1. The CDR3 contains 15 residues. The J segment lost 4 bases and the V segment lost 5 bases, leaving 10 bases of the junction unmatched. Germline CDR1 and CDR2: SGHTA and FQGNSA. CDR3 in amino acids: CASSPSVGTGYEQYF. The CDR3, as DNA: TGTGCCAGCAGCCCAAGTGTGGGGACAGGTTACGAGCAGTACTTC.

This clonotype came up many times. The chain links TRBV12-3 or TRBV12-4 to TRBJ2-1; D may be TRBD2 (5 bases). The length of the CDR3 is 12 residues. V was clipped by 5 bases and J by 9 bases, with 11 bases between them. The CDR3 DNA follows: TGTGCCAGCAGTCCTCTAGCAATTGAGCAGTTCTTC. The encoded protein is CASSPLAIEQFF.

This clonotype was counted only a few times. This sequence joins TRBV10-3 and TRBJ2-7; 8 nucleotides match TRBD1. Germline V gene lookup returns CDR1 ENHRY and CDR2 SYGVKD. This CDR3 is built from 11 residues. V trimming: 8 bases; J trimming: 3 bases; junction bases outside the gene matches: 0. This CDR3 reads CAIDRGYEQYF. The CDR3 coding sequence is TGTGCCATCGACAGGGGCTACGAGCAGTACTTC.

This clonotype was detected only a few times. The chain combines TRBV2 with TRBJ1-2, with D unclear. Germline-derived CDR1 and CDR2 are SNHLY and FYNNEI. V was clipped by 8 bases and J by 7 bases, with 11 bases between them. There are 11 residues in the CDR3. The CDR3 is CASVVKSGYTF. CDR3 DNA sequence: TGTGCCAGCGTGGTCAAAAGTGGCTACACCTTC.

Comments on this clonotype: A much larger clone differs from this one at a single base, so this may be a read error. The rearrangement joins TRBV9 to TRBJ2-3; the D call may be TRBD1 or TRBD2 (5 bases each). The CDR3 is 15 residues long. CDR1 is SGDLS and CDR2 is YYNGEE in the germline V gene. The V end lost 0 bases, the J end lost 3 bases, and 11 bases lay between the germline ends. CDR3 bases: TGTGCCAGCAGCGTAGAGCAGGGAGTTACAGATACGCAGTATTTT. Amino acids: CASSVEQGVTDTQYF.

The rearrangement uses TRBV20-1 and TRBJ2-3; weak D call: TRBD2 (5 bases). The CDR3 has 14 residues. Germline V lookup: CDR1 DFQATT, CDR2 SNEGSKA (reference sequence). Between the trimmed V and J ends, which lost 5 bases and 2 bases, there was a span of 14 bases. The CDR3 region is CSALPGSPTDTQYF. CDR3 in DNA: TGCAGTGCTCTACCGGGATCCCCCACAGATACGCAGTATTTT.

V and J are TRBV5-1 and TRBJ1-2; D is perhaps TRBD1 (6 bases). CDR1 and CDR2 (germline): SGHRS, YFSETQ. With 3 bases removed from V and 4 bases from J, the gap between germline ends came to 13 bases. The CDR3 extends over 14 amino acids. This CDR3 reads CASSSRDTIYGYTF. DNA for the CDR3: TGCGCCAGCAGCTCGAGGGACACCATCTATGGCTACACCTTC.

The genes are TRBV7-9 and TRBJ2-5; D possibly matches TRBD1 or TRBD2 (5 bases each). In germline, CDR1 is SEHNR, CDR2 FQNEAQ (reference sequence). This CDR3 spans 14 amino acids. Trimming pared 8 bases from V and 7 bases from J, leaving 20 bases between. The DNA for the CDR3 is TGTGCCAGCGTCCCAGAGAGGGGAAGGGGGACCCAGTACTTC. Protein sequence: CASVPERGRGTQYF.

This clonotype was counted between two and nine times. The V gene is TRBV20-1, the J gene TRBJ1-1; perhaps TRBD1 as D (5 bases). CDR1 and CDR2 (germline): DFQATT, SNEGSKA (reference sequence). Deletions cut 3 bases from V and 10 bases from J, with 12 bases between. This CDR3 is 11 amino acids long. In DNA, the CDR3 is TGCAGTGCTAGTCAGACAGTGCGAGCTTTCTTT. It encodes CSASQTVRAFF.

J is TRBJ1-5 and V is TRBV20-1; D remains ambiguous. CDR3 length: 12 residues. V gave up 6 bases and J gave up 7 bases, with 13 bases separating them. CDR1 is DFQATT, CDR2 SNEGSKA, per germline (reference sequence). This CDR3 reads CSASGESQPQHF. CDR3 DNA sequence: TGCAGTGCCTCCGGGGAATCCCAGCCCCAGCATTTT.